These 7 T cell receptor beta chains share one sample of origin, sequenced in a study of T cell responses to AZD1222 COVID-19 vaccine. Clones were read by immunoSEQ multiplex PCR, and TCRdb kept only the in-frame ones, dropping some. The top ten clones hold 2.4% of a sample with 75,000 to 100,000 clones, approximately 91% of them seen once. The sample in question was peripheral blood, obtained on day 0 of AZD1222 vaccination. The source of these receptors is an adult in good health.

The rearrangement links TRBV2 to TRBJ1-1; no clear D gene. Germline V gene data show CDR1 as SNHLY and CDR2 as FYNNEI. The CDR3 length is 13 residues. Trimming removed 1 base from V and 1 base from J, with 4 bases in between. The CDR3 spells CASSEEGNTEAFF. In nucleotides, the CDR3 is TGTGCCAGCAGTGAAGAGGGGAACACTGAAGCTTTCTTT.

The chain links TRBV30 to TRBJ1-6, with unresolved D. V was pared by 5 bases and J by 9 bases, with 11 bases between. The CDR3 covers 12 residues. CDR1 is GTSNPN, CDR2 SVGIG, per germline (reference sequence). The CDR3 reads CAWGLTGSPLHF. CDR3 DNA sequence: TGTGCCTGGGGACTAACGGGTTCACCCCTCCACTTT.

The chain joins TRBV4-1 to TRBJ1-4; D not resolved. The CDR3 sequence is 15 residues long. Between the trimmed V and J ends, which lost 0 bases and 7 bases, there was a span of 12 bases. CDR1 MGHRA and CDR2 YSYEKL come from the germline V gene. CDR3 amino acids: CASSQDGTEGEKLFF. CDR3 coding DNA: TGCGCCAGCAGCCAAGATGGAACAGAAGGTGAAAAACTGTTTTTT.

In this sample, this clone turned up once. The chain is built from TRBV11-2 and TRBJ1-1; the D is unclear. This CDR3 spans 12 amino acids. Germline CDR1 is SGHAT and CDR2 is FQNNGV. V was trimmed by 5 bases and J by 7 bases, leaving 11 bases between them. CDR3 region: CASSLVRDEAFF. DNA of the CDR3: TGTGCCAGCAGCCTCGTGAGGGATGAAGCTTTCTTT.

The chain has TRBV18 and TRBJ1-1, with D unclear. Germline V CDR1 and CDR2: KGHSH, LQKENI. The CDR3 sequence is 13 residues long. V dropped 0 bases and J dropped 1 base, with 3 bases sitting between them. The CDR3 sequence is CASSPPGNTEAFF. Written as DNA, the CDR3 is TGTGCCAGCTCACCACCGGGGAACACTGAAGCTTTCTTT.

The V and J genes are TRBV11-2 and TRBJ2-2; 9 bases match TRBD2. After removal of 2 bases from V and 4 bases from J, the junction contained 2 bases not matched to a gene. The CDR3 consists of 15 residues. The germline V gene encodes CDR1 SGHAT and CDR2 FQNNGV. CDR3 DNA sequence: TGTGCCAGCAGCTTACTAGCGGGGTCCACCGGGGAGCTGTTTTTT. Amino acids: CASSLLAGSTGELFF.

The chain employs TRBV18 and TRBJ1-3; D gene uncertain. V lost 1 base and J 0 bases, leaving 13 bases between the germline ends. The CDR3 runs to 17 residues. The V gene's germline CDR1 is KGHSH and CDR2 LQKENI. CDR3 bases: TGTGCCAGCTCACCACGCGAGGCCGGAAACTCTGGAAACACCATATATTTT. It yields the protein CASSPREAGNSGNTIYF. The full variable domain, with the rest looked up from reference TRBV18 and TRBJ1-3, is NAGVMQNPRHLVRRRGQEARLRCSPMKGHSHVYWYRQLPEEGLKFMVYLQKENIIDESGMPKERFSAEFPKEGPSILRIQQVVRGDSAAYFCASSPREAGNSGNTIYFGEGSWLTVV.